This T cell receptor beta chain derives from a study of pediatric ulcerative colitis (dated by TCRdb to about 2019). In the study overall: Of the ulcerative colitis patients, about 7 had pancolitis and two had left-sided colitis, and histology in every patient was consistent with ulcerative colitis. By Pediatric Ulcerative Colitis Activity Index, mild disease was classified in a couple of patients, moderate disease in four and acute severe colitis in three. From eight or nine newly diagnosed, treatment-naive pediatric ulcerative colitis patients and a few non-IBD control children, paired blood and rectal samples were collected.

Before the diagnostic colonoscopy, none of the ulcerative colitis patients had been given immunosuppressive medication. Blood was sampled at the time of the colonoscopy. The Wizard kit (Promega) was used to extract genomic DNA from blood and intestinal samples. Study-level results and caveats: Significantly higher autologous blood-rectal clonal overlap was found in ulcerative colitis patients than in controls, which suggested increased T cell trafficking to inflamed tissue. Because repertoires came from total lymphocyte DNA, patterns in rare subsets such as regulatory T cells may not be reflected. With only a handful of individuals, the healthy control group was small. Controls, mild-moderate and acute severe colitis patients were separated by rectal repertoire features, and reduced rectal diversity due to clonal expansions was observed in acute severe colitis. For technical reasons, the blood samples of a couple of patients yielded substantially fewer templates, so those samples were excluded from the blood-rectal overlap analysis. A couple of rectal CDR3 clonotypes were found in every ulcerative colitis patient but in no control.

V loses 3 bases at its end and J loses 6 bases; junction bases beyond the gene matches: 13. CDR1 and CDR2 were assigned from the germline V gene as SGDLS and YYNGEE. The cysteine opens and the phenylalanine closes a CDR3 of 16 amino acids. Only the CDR3 DNA stays, 48 bases, in frame from base 1. There are a few counts of this clone. The antigen it recognizes is unknown. One base away there is no much larger clone; base qualities are not given. Through the immunoSEQ TRB Survey service, multiplex V and J primers were used to amplify rearranged CDR3 beta regions from genomic DNA. To keep sequencing depth equal across samples, survey-level depth of up to 500,000 reads per sample was applied. The libraries were purified, combined into pools and sequenced with Illumina technology. The study's processing was this. immunoSEQ online tools were used for productive clonality, sample overlap, pairwise scatters, CDR3 beta length, V/D/J gene usage and productiveness. Calculated diversity was defined as the number of unique rearrangements divided by total templates, multiplied by 100, and Shannon and Simpson indices were computed as well. For principal component analysis, Z-score normalized data were analyzed with the R prcomp function and the ggbiplot package. Morisita's index was used to measure clonal overlap between blood and rectum within each subject. Not all clones reach the TCRdb copy of this immuneACCESS table, which keeps in-frame sequences only. Checked studies attribute under half of the gap to unresolved V genes and leave the rest unexplained. Clone size and V and J calls were adopted from that table, with D and trimming inferred from the DNA. The sample table shows about 32,000 clones, and 82% are seen once. The ten largest make up 4% to 5.5% of the sample.

The receptor comes from a boy aged 5-17 years with severe ulcerative colitis. The chain couples TRBV9 to TRBJ1-1, and 8 junction bases match TRBD1. Sequenced sample: blood. The CDR3 reads CASSANPDRVEAEAFF. The DNA is as follows: TGTGCCAGCAGCGCAAACCCGGACAGGGTGGAGGCTGAAGCTTTCTTT.